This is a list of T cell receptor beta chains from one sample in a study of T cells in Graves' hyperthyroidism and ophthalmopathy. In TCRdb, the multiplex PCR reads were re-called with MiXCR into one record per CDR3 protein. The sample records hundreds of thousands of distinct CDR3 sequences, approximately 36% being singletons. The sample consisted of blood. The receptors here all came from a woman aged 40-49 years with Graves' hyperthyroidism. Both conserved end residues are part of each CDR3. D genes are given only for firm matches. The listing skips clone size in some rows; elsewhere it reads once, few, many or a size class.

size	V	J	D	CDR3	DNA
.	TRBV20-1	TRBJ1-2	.	CSAPQYRENGYTF	TGCAGTGCTCCCCAATACAGGGAAAATGGCTACACCTTC
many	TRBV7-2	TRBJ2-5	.	CASSNDVGRGPETQYF	TGTGCCAGCAGCAATGATGTGGGCAGGGGACCGGAGACCCAGTACTTC
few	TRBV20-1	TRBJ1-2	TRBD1	CSARDGTGGVIGYTF	TGCAGTGCTAGAGATGGGACAGGGGGCGTGATTGGCTACACCTTC
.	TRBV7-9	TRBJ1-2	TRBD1	CASSRQGQHSYGYTF	TGCGCCAGCAGCCGACAGGGACAGCATAGCTATGGCTACACCTTC
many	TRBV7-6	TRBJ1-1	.	CASSLQRANTEAFF	TGTGCCAGCAGCTTGCAGAGGGCGAACACTGAAGCTTTCTTT
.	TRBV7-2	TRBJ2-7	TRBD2	CASSFLLSGRADTYEQYF	TGTGCCAGCAGCTTCCTACTAAGCGGGAGAGCTGATACCTACGAGCAGTACTTC
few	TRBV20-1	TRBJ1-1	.	CSATPSTGGGRIGTEAFF	TGCAGTGCTACCCCCTCGACGGGGGGTGGGAGAATTGGGACTGAAGCTTTCTTT
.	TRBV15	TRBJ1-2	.	CATRRDRASGNTF	TGTGCCACCAGAAGAGATAGGGCCTCTGGAAACACCTTC
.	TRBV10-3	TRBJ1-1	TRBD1	CAISTGQGGTEAFF	TGTGCCATCAGTACCGGACAGGGAGGGACTGAAGCTTTCTTT
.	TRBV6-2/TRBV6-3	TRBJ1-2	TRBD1	CASNGRTGGFYGYTF	TGTGCCAGCAATGGGAGGACAGGGGGCTTCTATGGCTACACCTTC
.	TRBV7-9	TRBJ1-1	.	CASSSREGVKRAFF	TGTGCCAGCAGCTCCCGGGAGGGGGTTAAAAGGGCTTTCTTT
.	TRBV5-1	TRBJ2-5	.	CASSSSSVYETQYF	TGCGCCAGCAGCTCTTCTAGCGTCTATGAGACCCAGTACTTC
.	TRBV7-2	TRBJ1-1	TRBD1	CASSPRTGYEAFF	TGTGCCAGCAGCCCCAGGACAGGATACGAAGCTTTCTTT
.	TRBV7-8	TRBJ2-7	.	CASRLGGRYNEQYF	TGTGCCAGCAGGTTGGGCGGCCGCTACAATGAGCAGTACTTC
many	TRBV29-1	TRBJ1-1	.	CSGSQGNSNTEAFF	TGCAGCGGTTCCCAGGGGAACTCGAACACTGAAGCTTTCTTT
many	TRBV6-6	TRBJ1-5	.	CASSYSGRNQPQHF	TGTGCCAGCAGTTATTCGGGGCGCAATCAGCCCCAGCATTTT
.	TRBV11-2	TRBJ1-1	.	CAGSPLRAYGSTEAFF	TGTGCCGGCAGCCCCCTCAGAGCGTACGGGAGCACTGAAGCTTTCTTT
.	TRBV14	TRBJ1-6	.	CASSYKGDRESPLHF	TGTGCCAGCAGTTATAAAGGGGACCGCGAATCCCCCCTCCACTTT
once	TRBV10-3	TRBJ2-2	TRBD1	CASSLGAGDRAPGGELFF	TGTGCCAGCAGTTTGGGCGCAGGGGACAGGGCCCCCGGCGGGGAGCTGTTTTTT